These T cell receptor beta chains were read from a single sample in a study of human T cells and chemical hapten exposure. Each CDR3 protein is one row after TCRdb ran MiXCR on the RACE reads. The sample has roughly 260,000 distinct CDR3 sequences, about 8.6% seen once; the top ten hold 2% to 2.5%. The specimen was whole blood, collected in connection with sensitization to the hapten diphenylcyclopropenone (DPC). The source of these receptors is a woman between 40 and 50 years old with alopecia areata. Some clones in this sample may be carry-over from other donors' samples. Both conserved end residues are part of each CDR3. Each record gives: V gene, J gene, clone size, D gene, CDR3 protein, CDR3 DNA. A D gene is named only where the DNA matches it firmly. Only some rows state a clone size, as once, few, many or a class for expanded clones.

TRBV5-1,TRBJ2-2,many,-,CASSSGQGGANTGELFF,TGCGCCAGCAGCTCAGGCCAGGGGGGCGCGAACACCGGGGAGCTGTTTTTT
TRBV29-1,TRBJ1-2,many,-,CSAGQNYGYTF,TGCAGCGCCGGACAGAACTATGGCTACACCTTC
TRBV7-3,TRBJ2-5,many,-,CASSFEGQGTQYF,TGTGCCAGCAGCTTTGAGGGGCAAGGGACCCAGTACTTC
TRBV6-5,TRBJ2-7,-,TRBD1,CASKAHGTGGDEQYF,TGTGCCAGCAAAGCCCACGGGACAGGGGGCGACGAGCAGTACTTC
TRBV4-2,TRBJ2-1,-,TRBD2,CASSRGGLAGGPSHNEQFF,TGTGCCAGCAGCCGGGGGGGGCTAGCGGGAGGGCCCTCCCACAATGAGCAGTTCTTC
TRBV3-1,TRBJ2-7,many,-,CASSPRDREQYF,TGTGCCAGCAGCCCGAGGGACCGCGAGCAGTACTTC
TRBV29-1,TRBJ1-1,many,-,CSVGETGRNTEAFF,TGCAGCGTTGGGGAGACAGGAAGGAACACTGAAGCTTTCTTT
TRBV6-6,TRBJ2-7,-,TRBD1,CASSTRQGSYEQYF,TGTGCCAGCAGTACGCGACAGGGTTCCTACGAGCAGTACTTC
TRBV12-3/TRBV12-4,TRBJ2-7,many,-,CASSKTGHIISLYEQYF,TGTGCCAGCAGTAAAACGGGACATATTATCAGTCTCTACGAGCAGTACTTC
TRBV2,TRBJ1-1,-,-,CASSEQGLNTEAFF,TGTGCCAGCAGTGAACAGGGGCTGAACACTGAAGCTTTCTTT
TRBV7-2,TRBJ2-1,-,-,CASRKHGHSQNEQFF,TGTGCCAGCAGGAAGCATGGACACTCGCAAAATGAGCAGTTCTTC
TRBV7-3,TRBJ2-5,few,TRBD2,CASSPTTSSGGTQYF,TGTGCCAGCAGCCCCACCACCTCTAGCGGGGGCACCCAGTACTTC
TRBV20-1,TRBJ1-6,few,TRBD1,CSARDPSGGRHSPLHF,TGCAGTGCTAGAGATCCCTCAGGGGGTCGTCATTCACCCCTCCACTTT
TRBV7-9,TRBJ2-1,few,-,CASSPGGRGSYNEQFF,TGTGCCAGCAGTCCCGGCGGTCGAGGGTCCTACAATGAGCAGTTCTTC
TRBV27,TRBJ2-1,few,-,CASRLVGRFNEQFF,TGTGCCAGCCGCCTGGTTGGGCGGTTCAATGAGCAGTTCTTC
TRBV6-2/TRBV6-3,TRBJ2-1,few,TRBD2,CASRLLAGEGQFF,TGTGCCAGCAGATTGTTGGCGGGAGAAGGTCAGTTCTTC
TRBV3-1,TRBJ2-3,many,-,CASSQVGGIDTQYF,TGTGCCAGCAGCCAAGTGGGGGGAATCGATACGCAGTATTTT
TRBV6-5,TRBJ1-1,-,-,CASSRTDIPDRPFF,TGTGCCAGCAGTCGAACCGATATTCCGGACAGACCTTTCTTT
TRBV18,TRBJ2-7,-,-,CASSPPEGQAHGSYEQYF,TGTGCCAGCTCACCACCTGAGGGCCAGGCTCACGGGAGCTACGAGCAGTACTTC
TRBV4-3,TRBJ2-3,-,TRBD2,CASSQDALAGGSDTQYF,TGCGCCAGCAGCCAAGACGCTCTAGCGGGAGGGTCAGATACGCAGTATTTT
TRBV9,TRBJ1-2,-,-,CASSPEGVPYGYTF,TGTGCCAGCAGCCCCGAAGGGGTACCCTATGGCTACACCTTC
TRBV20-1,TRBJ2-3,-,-,CSARDLNRISTDTQYF,TGCAGTGCTAGAGATCTGAACAGAATTAGCACAGATACGCAGTATTTT
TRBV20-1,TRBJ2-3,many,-,CSASLGPDTQYF,TGCAGTGCTAGCTTGGGGCCAGATACGCAGTATTTT
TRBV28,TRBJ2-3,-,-,CASSLKPFRADTQYF,TGTGCCAGCAGTTTAAAGCCATTTCGCGCAGATACGCAGTATTTT
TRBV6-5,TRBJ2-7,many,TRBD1,CASSSPGQGADEQYF,TGTGCCAGCAGTTCCCCGGGACAGGGGGCGGACGAGCAGTACTTC
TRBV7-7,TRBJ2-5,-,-,CASSTGRGQETQYF,TGTGCTAGCAGCACCGGCCGGGGGCAAGAGACCCAGTACTTC
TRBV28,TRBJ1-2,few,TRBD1,CASRLGQGAFYGYTF,TGTGCCAGCAGGCTAGGACAGGGGGCCTTCTATGGCTACACCTTC
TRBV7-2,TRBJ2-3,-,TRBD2,CASSLGGGRIDTQYF,TGTGCCAGCAGCTTAGGCGGGGGGCGGATAGATACGCAGTATTTT
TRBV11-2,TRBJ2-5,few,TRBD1,CASSFRQGRQTQYF,TGTGCCAGCAGCTTCCGACAGGGAAGGCAGACCCAGTACTTC
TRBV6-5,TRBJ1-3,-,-,CASSRGRGNTIYF,TGTGCCAGCAGTCGGGGTCGTGGAAACACCATATATTTT
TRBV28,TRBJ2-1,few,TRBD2,CASSSLPGARGSGVDEQFF,TGTGCCAGCAGTTCCCTCCCCGGGGCTCGCGGGAGTGGTGTGGATGAGCAGTTCTTC
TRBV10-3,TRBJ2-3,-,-,CAISRISPDTQYF,TGTGCCATCAGTAGGATAAGCCCAGATACGCAGTATTTT
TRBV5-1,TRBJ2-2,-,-,CASRETVNTGELFF,TGCGCCAGCAGGGAAACAGTTAACACCGGGGAGCTGTTTTTT